The TCR beta chain described here comes from a study of cytomegalovirus exposure and HLA in healthy donors. PCR employed 60 Vbeta and 13 Jbeta primers. Repertoires were generated with immunoSEQ multiplex PCR, while TCRdb's copy carries only in-frame clones and drops some. The data contain about 160,000 clones, over 60% of them singletons. The germline gives CDR1 MGHRA, CDR2 YSYEKL. Trimming shortened V by 4 bases and J by 9 bases, and 16 bases separated the two germline ends. This CDR3 is 14 amino acids long. Study-wide points: In a later analysis, donors in an Asian-associated ancestry cluster reportedly had fewer N-insertions in productive TCRs than the cohort mean. Investigators reported more than 150 TCR beta chains as tied to cytomegalovirus. Sequencing had likely introduced a cluster of highly shared sequence variants as an artifact. Sequences of the TCR beta chain were said to predict the HLA-A and HLA-B alleles of most subjects accurately.

About this clone: Its specificity is unknown.

The clonotype comes from a woman aged 30 to 39 in good health and CMV-seronegative. The V gene is TRBV4-1, the J gene TRBJ2-4, with unresolved D. Sequenced: PBMCs. CDR3 sequence (DNA): TGCGCCAGCAGCCTACCCATACCCCGAGCCATTCAGTACTTC. Its protein product is CASSLPIPRAIQYF.